This T cell receptor (beta chain) was sequenced for a study of T cells after yellow fever vaccination. Production of TCR cDNA was by 5'RACE template switching, which also added a universal primer site and UMIs. Each CDR3 protein gets one entry after TCRdb re-called the 5' RACE reads with MiXCR. The sample consists of fewer than 400,000 distinct CDR3 sequences, more than 5.5% of them appearing once. This clonotype was counted ten times or more. Its antigen is not identified. Broader study findings: Abundant clonotypes from the bulk population could contaminate FACS-sorted repertoires.

With 4 bases clipped from V and 0 bases from J, the junction kept 8 bases outside the gene matches. The CDR3 runs 16 residues. Germline V CDR1 and CDR2: LGHDT, YNNKEL (reference sequence). The receptor comes from a man aged 30 to 45 who received the YFV17D yellow fever vaccine. The genes are TRBV3-1 and TRBJ2-7; 8 nucleotides align to TRBD1. The material was PBMCs, obtained 5 days after the yellow fever booster vaccination. This CDR3 reads CASSPAQGQGSYEQYF. The CDR3 DNA reads TGTGCCAGCAGCCCCGCCCAAGGACAGGGCTCCTACGAGCAGTACTTC.